This TCR beta chain was recovered during a study of OX40 agonist ivuxolimab in advanced cancers. Looking at the study overall: Earlier treatment with anti-PD-1, anti-PD-L1 or anti-CTLA-4 was permitted, and 35% to 40% had received some.

V was trimmed by 3 bases and J by 3 bases, leaving 13 bases between them. Germline CDR1 reads SGHDT; CDR2 reads YYEEEE. The CDR3 totals 14 residues. TCRdb's copy holds only in-frame clones and misses some; the assay was immunoSEQ multiplex PCR. The table includes some 50,000 clones, roughly 88% detected once. Patients who had autoimmune disease history or got systemic immunosuppression were left out. Sampling of blood occurred at baseline, cycle 4 day 1, and cycle 7 day 1. The study, taken as a whole, reports: Doses of 0.1 to 3.0 mg/kg were accompanied by clonal expansion of CD4+ and CD8+ blood T cells by week 6.

With respect to this clone: Its antigen remains unknown.

The clonotype comes from an adult with an advanced solid tumor such as melanoma, head and neck, liver or kidney cancer. Sample: CD4+ or CD8+ T cells sorted from blood, taken in a trial of the OX40 agonist ivuxolimab. The V and J genes are TRBV5-6 and TRBJ2-7, with D tentatively TRBD1 (5 bases). The CDR3 spells CASSWGTGNYEQYF. The CDR3 bases are TGTGCCAGCAGCTGGGGAACAGGAAACTACGAGCAGTACTTC.